This TCR beta chain was profiled in a study of early T cells in non-severe SARS-CoV-2 infection. For the study at large: Chains from this unsorted whole-blood bulk RNA could not be paired.

This clonotype has at least ten counts. Each CDR3 protein is one row after TCRdb ran MiXCR on the 5' RACE reads. The sample carries 50,000 to 60,000 distinct CDR3 sequences, 10% recorded once. The clonotype comes from an adult who was a healthcare worker with PCR-confirmed SARS-CoV-2 infection or an uninfected control (not recorded which). Material: whole blood.

The CDR3, as DNA: TGCGCCAGCAGCTCGCAGGACAGCACAGATACGCAGTATTTT. Its protein product is CASSSQDSTDTQYF. The chain is built from TRBV5-1 and TRBJ2-3, with D hard to call. The CDR3 contains 14 residues. Between the trimmed V and J ends, which lost 3 bases and 0 bases, there was a span of 8 bases. Germline V gene lookup returns CDR1 SGHRS and CDR2 YFSETQ.